The 29 T cell receptor beta chains below were found in one sample sequenced in a study of cytotoxic CD8 clonotypes in ibrutinib-treated CLL. Data came from immunoSEQ multiplex PCR; TCRdb stores just in-frame clones and leaves some out. The sample yields over 150,000 clones, over 60% seen once. The sequences come from PBMCs, collected after 24 months of ibrutinib treatment. The receptor set was obtained from a human donor with chronic lymphocytic leukemia.

The table lists this clone with a few counts. CDR3: CASSRNRGGSYGYTF. In DNA, the CDR3 is TGCGCCAGCAGCCGTAACAGGGGGGGGTCTTATGGCTACACCTTC. V gene TRBV4-3 combines with J gene TRBJ1-2, with 8 bases lining up with TRBD1. CDR1 is LGHNA and CDR2 is YSLEER in the germline V gene. J lost 5 bases, V lost 4 bases, and 9 bases had no gene match. CDR3 length: 15 amino acids.

CDR3 residues: CASSQVQYNEQFF. CDR3 in DNA: TGCGCCAGCAGCCAGGTCCAGTACAATGAGCAGTTCTTC. The chain joins TRBV4-1 to TRBJ2-1; D call uncertain. V gave up 3 bases and J gave up 4 bases, with 7 bases separating them. The CDR3 contains 13 residues. In germline, CDR1 is MGHRA, CDR2 YSYEKL.

This clone was counted between two and nine times. The CDR3 DNA sequence: TGTGCCAGCAGTTTATCTGCGGGGACTGAAGCTTTCTTT. Amino acid sequence: CASSLSAGTEAFF. The chain recombines TRBV27 with TRBJ1-1; D unclear. In germline, CDR1 is MNHEY, CDR2 SMNVEV (reference sequence). The CDR3 sequence is 13 residues long. Trimming took 0 bases from V and 5 from J, leaving 7 bases between them.

The chain joins TRBV19 to TRBJ2-1, with D unresolved. The CDR3 length is 12 residues. Trimming took 7 bases from V and 9 from J, leaving 13 bases between them. Germline CDR1 LNHDA, CDR2 SQIVND (reference sequence). The CDR3: CASTSSGLEQFF. The CDR3 region has the DNA TGTGCCAGTACCTCCTCCGGGCTTGAGCAGTTCTTC. The complete variable domain, with remaining parts taken from reference TRBV19 and TRBJ2-1, reads DGGITQSPKYLFRKEGQNVTLSCEQNLNHDAMYWYRQDPGQGLRLIYYSQIVNDFQKGDIAEGYSVSREKKESFPLTVTSAQKNPTAFYLCASTSSGLEQFFGPGTRLTVL.

V usage is TRBV7-3 and J usage is TRBJ2-1; the match to TRBD2 covers 10 bases. The CDR3 has 15 amino acids. V lost 3 bases to trimming and J lost 8 bases; unmatched junction nucleotides: 7. The V gene's germline CDR1 is SGHTA and CDR2 FQGTGA. In nucleotides, the CDR3 is TGTGCCAGCAGCTTGCGGCTAGCGGGAGCCGATGAGCAGTTCTTC. Translating it yields CASSLRLAGADEQFF.

The chain employs TRBV9 and TRBJ2-3; D may correspond to TRBD1 or TRBD2 (5 bases each). CDR1 is SGDLS and CDR2 is YYNGEE in the germline V gene. The length of the CDR3 is 14 residues. V lost 0 bases and J 4 bases, leaving 9 bases between the germline ends. The CDR3 coding sequence is TGTGCCAGCAGCGTAGTCGGGGCGTCAGATACGCAGTATTTT. Its translation: CASSVVGASDTQYF.

The chain carries TRBV9 and TRBJ1-4, with D possibly being TRBD1 (5 bases). V was shortened by 0 bases and J by 8 bases, with 14 bases between the two germline ends. The germline V gene has CDR1 SGDLS and CDR2 YYNGEE. The length of the CDR3 is 15 residues. The CDR3 DNA is TGTGCCAGCAGCGTAGAGGCAGGGAGAAAGGAAAAACTGTTTTTT. Amino acid sequence: CASSVEAGRKEKLFF.

The chain links TRBV5-1 to TRBJ1-2; D might be TRBD1 (6 bases). CDR3 length equals 15 residues. The V end lost 0 bases, the J end lost 5 bases, and 14 bases lay between the germline ends. Germline lookup yields CDR1 SGHRS and CDR2 YFSETQ. CDR3 amino acids: CASSLALDSRYGYTF. In DNA, the CDR3 is TGCGCCAGCAGCTTGGCCTTGGACAGTCGATATGGCTACACCTTC.

This chain uses TRBV27 with TRBJ1-1, with unresolved D. The CDR3 runs 15 residues. Deletions cut 6 bases from V and 2 bases from J, with 16 bases between. Germline V gives CDR1 MNHEY, CDR2 SMNVEV (reference sequence). The CDR3 sequence: CASSSGRGLNTEAFF. The CDR3 nucleotides are TGTGCCAGCAGCTCGGGCCGAGGACTAAACACTGAAGCTTTCTTT.

Many counts were recorded for this clone. The rearrangement links TRBV9 to TRBJ1-5; no firm D call. This CDR3 comprises 15 residues. CDR1 SGDLS and CDR2 YYNGEE come from the germline V gene. Deletions cut 3 bases from V and 1 base from J, with 11 bases between. In DNA, the CDR3 is TGTGCCAGCAGCGCCGACGGTGGGAGCAATCAGCCCCAGCATTTT. As protein: CASSADGGSNQPQHF.

The rearrangement uses TRBV5-5 and TRBJ2-5, with unresolved D. The CDR3 spans 13 residues. Germline lookup yields CDR1 SGHKS and CDR2 YYEKEE (reference sequence). Trimming took 0 bases from V and 4 from J, leaving 7 bases between them. The chain's CDR3 is CASSLAVGETQYF. Written as DNA, the CDR3 is TGTGCCAGCAGCTTGGCCGTAGGAGAGACCCAGTACTTC.

In this sample, this clone turned up once. The rearrangement joins TRBV7-9 to TRBJ2-2, with D unclear. This CDR3 has 11 residues. Trimming left V 5 bases short and J 8 bases short, with 6 bases between. Germline V gene lookup returns CDR1 SEHNR and CDR2 FQNEAQ (reference sequence). CDR3 residues: CASSAGGELFF. CDR3 in DNA: TGTGCCAGCAGCGCCGGGGGGGAGCTGTTTTTT.

The chain couples TRBV5-1 to TRBJ2-3, with unresolved D. V lost 1 base to trimming and J lost 3 bases, with 12 bases between them. Germline values: CDR1 SGHRS, CDR2 YFSETQ. CDR3 length: 15 amino acids. The CDR3 bases are TGCGCCAGCAGCTTGAATAATGCGTGGACAGATACGCAGTATTTT. The encoded protein is CASSLNNAWTDTQYF.

The chain is built from TRBV27 and TRBJ2-7, with TRBD1 matching over 12 bases. Germline CDR1 and CDR2: MNHEY and SMNVEV (reference sequence). With 8 bases clipped from V and 7 bases from J, the junction kept 12 bases outside the gene matches. CDR3 length equals 15 residues. The CDR3 DNA follows: TGTGCCAGCCGGAAGGTGGGACAGGGGGCTGGGGAGCAGTACTTC. It codes for CASRKVGQGAGEQYF.

This clone has just a few counts. V gene TRBV18 combines with J gene TRBJ2-1; no firm D call. Trimming took off 0 bases at V and 8 bases at J, with 11 bases between the two ends. The CDR3 is made up of 14 amino acids. Germline-derived CDR1 and CDR2 are KGHSH and LQKENI. The DNA of the CDR3 is TGTGCCAGCTCACCACCGGATAGGGTTCATGAGCAGTTCTTC. This codes for CASSPPDRVHEQFF.

This sequence joins TRBV5-5 and TRBJ2-7; TRBD1 or TRBD2 may be the D gene (6 bases each). The germline gives CDR1 SGHKS, CDR2 YYEKEE (reference sequence). Trimming removed 0 bases from V and 3 bases from J, with 13 bases in between. The CDR3 is made up of 15 amino acids. The CDR3 region has the DNA TGTGCCAGCAGCTTGGATTGGGGGGCAGGCTACGAGCAGTACTTC. It encodes CASSLDWGAGYEQYF. Full variable domain (rest looked up from reference TRBV5-5 and TRBJ2-7): DAGVTQSPTHLIKTRGQQVTLRCSPISGHKSVSWYQQVLGQGPQFIFQYYEKEERGRGNFPDRFSARQFPNYSSELNVNALLLGDSALYLCASSLDWGAGYEQYFGPGTRLTVT.

This clone turned up a few times. The chain employs TRBV10-1 and TRBJ2-7; 9 bases line up with TRBD2. The CDR3 loop spans 15 amino acids. Germline loops: CDR1 WNHNN, CDR2 SYGVQD (reference sequence). J gave up 5 bases and V 5 bases, and 10 bases lay outside the gene matches. CDR3 protein: CASSTTGGRAHEQYF. The CDR3 coding sequence is TGCGCCAGCAGTACCACCGGCGGGAGGGCCCACGAGCAGTACTTC.

Here the CDR3 DNA reads TGTGCCAGCAGTTACGGGGGCGGGGAGACCCAGTACTTC. This sequence encodes CASSYGGGETQYF. The chain carries TRBV6-5 and TRBJ2-5; D is possibly TRBD1 (6 bases). Trimming stripped 2 bases from V and 5 bases from J, with 9 bases between. The CDR3 consists of 13 residues. Germline V gene sequence: CDR1 MNHEY, CDR2 SVGAGI.

This clone was detected once. J is TRBJ2-4 and V is TRBV4-1; 13 positions agree with TRBD2. The trim removed 2 bases at V and 2 bases at J, leaving 9 bases unmatched. Germline CDR1 reads MGHRA; CDR2 reads YSYEKL. There are 19 residues in the CDR3. The CDR3: CASSQFGTSGMGTKNIQYF. As DNA, the CDR3 is TGCGCCAGCAGCCAATTCGGGACTAGCGGGATGGGGACCAAAAACATTCAGTACTTC.

The chain is built from TRBV5-1 and TRBJ2-1; tentative D call: TRBD2 (6 bases). Germline lookup yields CDR1 SGHRS and CDR2 YFSETQ. V was pared by 8 bases and J by 3 bases, with 15 bases between. This CDR3 region has 14 residues. CDR3 protein: CARFGGSDYNEQFF. CDR3 nucleotides: TGCGCCAGGTTTGGGGGGAGTGACTACAATGAGCAGTTCTTC. The whole variable domain, remainder taken from reference TRBV5-1 and TRBJ2-1, is KAGVTQTPRYLIKTRGQQVTLSCSPISGHRSVSWYQQTPGQGLQFLFEYFSETQRNKGNFPGRFSGRQFSNSRSEMNVSTLELGDSALYLCARFGGSDYNEQFFGPGTRLTVL.

This clone was found a few times. V gene TRBV18 combines with J gene TRBJ2-5; no definite D call. The V gene's germline CDR1 is KGHSH and CDR2 LQKENI. V was trimmed by 3 bases and J by 5 bases, leaving 22 bases between them. The CDR3 consists of 17 residues. Here the CDR3 DNA reads TGTGCCAGCTCACCCACCCTAGGTGGGGTGTTGGAGGAGACCCAGTACTTC. This encodes CASSPTLGGVLEETQYF.

The DNA for the CDR3 is TGCGCCAGCAGCCAAGACCCCGGGAGGGATACGCAGTATTTT. Protein: CASSQDPGRDTQYF. The chain uses TRBV4-1 and TRBJ2-3; 7 positions match TRBD2. Germline V gene lookup returns CDR1 MGHRA and CDR2 YSYEKL. This CDR3 is built from 14 residues. With 0 bases clipped from V and 6 bases from J, the junction kept 3 bases outside the gene matches.

The chain has TRBV5-1 and TRBJ2-1, with 11 bases lining up with TRBD2. This CDR3 has 17 residues. Germline V lookup: CDR1 SGHRS, CDR2 YFSETQ. The V segment lost 3 bases and the J segment 6 bases; nucleotides outside the gene matches: 11. The CDR3, as DNA: TGCGCCAGCAGCTCCCAACCCCTAGCGGGAGGTGTCAATGAGCAGTTCTTC. Amino acids: CASSSQPLAGGVNEQFF.

The CDR3 protein is CASSLIRAGATDTQYF. The CDR3 DNA sequence: TGTGCCAGCAGTTTAATACGTGCGGGAGCCACAGATACGCAGTATTTT. V is TRBV27 and J is TRBJ2-3, with 7 bases matching TRBD2. The V and J ends lost 2 bases and 2 bases, in that order; junction bases with no gene match: 7. The germline gives CDR1 MNHEY, CDR2 SMNVEV (reference sequence). This CDR3 has 16 residues.

The CDR3 nucleotides are TGTGCCATTAACAGGGTGGGGCACGGGGAGCTGTTTTTT. It specifies CAINRVGHGELFF. This chain joins TRBV10-3 and TRBJ2-2, with a possible D match to TRBD1 (6 bases). The V and J ends lost 9 bases and 7 bases respectively, with 15 bases between them. Germline CDR1 reads ENHRY; CDR2 reads SYGVKD. The CDR3 has 13 amino acids.

J is TRBJ2-3 and V is TRBV19; D is perhaps TRBD1 (5 bases). Trimming left V 3 bases short and J 2 bases short, with 18 bases between. The germline V gene encodes CDR1 LNHDA and CDR2 SQIVND (reference sequence). This CDR3 region has 17 residues. This CDR3 reads CASSIKHLRAVTDTQYF. DNA of the CDR3: TGTGCCAGTAGTATCAAACACCTCAGGGCAGTCACAGATACGCAGTATTTT.

The V gene is TRBV5-6, the J gene TRBJ1-2; D uncertain. V was clipped by 0 bases and J by 5 bases, with 11 bases between them. This CDR3 comprises 14 residues. Germline CDR1 SGHDT, CDR2 YYEEEE. The CDR3, as DNA: TGTGCCAGCAGCTTGGGGTTGGGGAAGTATGGCTACACCTTC. This gives the protein CASSLGLGKYGYTF.

The chain uses TRBV10-3 and TRBJ2-2, with 9 bases identical to TRBD2. Germline CDR1 ENHRY, CDR2 SYGVKD. The length of the CDR3 is 15 residues. Trimming took 8 bases from V and 7 from J; bases not matched to a gene: 11. The chain's CDR3 is CAIPTSGQGDGELFF. Here the CDR3 DNA reads TGTGCCATCCCGACTAGCGGTCAGGGGGACGGGGAGCTGTTTTTT.

V gene TRBV18 combines with J gene TRBJ2-5; D is unresolved. This CDR3 is 13 amino acids long. The germline gives CDR1 KGHSH, CDR2 LQKENI. V shed 4 bases and J shed 2 bases, with 8 bases lying between them. In nucleotides, the CDR3 is TGTGCCAGCTCACAAGGGTTTCAAGAGACCCAGTACTTC. This codes for CASSQGFQETQYF.